The clone carrying this TCR beta chain showed up just a few times. The antigen is undetermined. Before sequencing took place, the ViraFEST assay used viral peptide pools to expand antigen-specific CD4+ T cells. It was after nine to ten days of culture that CD4+ T cells were isolated. Participants each got two BNT162b2 or mRNA-1273 vaccine doses. Both day 3 and day 7 saw half the medium replaced with IL-2 medium. The data belong to a study of vaccination effects on CD4 cells after COVID-19. Study-wide context: The median interval between the second dose and post-vaccine sampling was 72 days.

Study-wide results and caveats: Among infection- and vaccine-induced clones, marked clonal contraction occurred late after vaccination.

Only in-frame clones appear in the TCRdb table, and some are missing; sequencing was by immunoSEQ multiplex PCR. The sample contains about 59,000 clones, 60% to 80% of which appear only once. The sample was CD4+ T cells from PBMCs cultured with HCoV-OC43 spike peptides, taken after COVID-19 vaccination. Sample subset: HCoV-OC43 spike overlapping peptide pool stimulation. This receptor was taken from a human donor who received a COVID-19 vaccine.

CDR3 residues: CSAEGQGANEQFF. CDR3 in DNA: TGCAGCGCTGAGGGACAGGGGGCGAATGAGCAGTTCTTC. This chain joins TRBV29-1 and TRBJ2-1; TRBD1 matches 12 bases. V trimming: 7 bases; J trimming: 7 bases; junction bases outside the gene matches: 5. CDR3 length: 13 amino acids. Germline lookup yields CDR1 SQVTM and CDR2 ANQGSEA.